The 11 T cell receptor beta chains in this list originate from one sample, sequenced in a study of cytomegalovirus exposure and HLA in healthy donors. PCR used 60 Vbeta primers and 13 Jbeta primers. This table comes from immunoSEQ multiplex PCR, and its TCRdb copy is limited to in-frame clones, with some not included. The data hold 100,000 or so clones, with 65% to 85% observed a single time. Sequences were obtained from PBMCs. These receptors were taken from a man between 50 and 59 years old in good health and CMV-seronegative.

V and J are TRBV19 and TRBJ2-7; 8 bases line up with TRBD1. The CDR3 contains 13 residues. The J segment lost 3 bases and the V segment lost 6 bases, leaving 4 bases of the junction unmatched. CDR1 is LNHDA, CDR2 SQIVND, per germline (reference sequence). In nucleotides, the CDR3 is TGTGCCAGTAGCGTGACAGGGGTCTACGAGCAGTACTTC. This encodes CASSVTGVYEQYF.

This sequence joins TRBV11-2 and TRBJ2-5; D is uncertain. The germline gives CDR1 SGHAT, CDR2 FQNNGV. The ends were cut back, 5 bases at V and 3 bases at J, with 4 bases in the middle. The CDR3 has 11 amino acids. CDR3 in amino acids: CASSPKETQYF. DNA of the CDR3: TGTGCCAGCAGCCCCAAAGAGACCCAGTACTTC.

The gene calls are TRBV5-4 and TRBJ2-7; 7 nucleotides match TRBD1. Per the germline V gene, CDR1 is SGHNT and CDR2 is YYREEE (reference sequence). V shed 4 bases, J shed 2 bases, and the junction held 6 bases outside the gene matches. The CDR3 is 14 residues long. For the CDR3, the DNA is TGTGCCAGCAGCCGGCAGGGACAGACCTACGAGCAGTACTTC. This sequence encodes CASSRQGQTYEQYF.

V gene TRBV7-2 combines with J gene TRBJ2-5; the D gene is possibly TRBD2 (5 bases). The germline V gene has CDR1 SGHTA and CDR2 FQGNSA. This CDR3 contains 15 residues. Trimming shortened V by 0 bases and J by 1 base, and 9 bases separated the two germline ends. The CDR3 DNA sequence: TGTGCCAGCAGCTTAGCAGCCCGGGGCCAAGAGACCCAGTACTTC. This codes for CASSLAARGQETQYF. The full variable domain, completed using reference TRBV7-2 and TRBJ2-5, is GAGVSQSPSNKVTEKGKDVELRCDPISGHTALYWYRQSLGQGLEFLIYFQGNSAPDKSGLPSDRFSAERTGGSVSTLTIQRTQQEDSAVYLCASSLAARGQETQYFGPGTRLLVL.

The chain employs TRBV10-3 and TRBJ1-2; D ambiguous. Trimming took off 11 bases at V and 2 bases at J, with 9 bases between the two ends. Germline V gene lookup returns CDR1 ENHRY and CDR2 SYGVKD. The CDR3 is 11 amino acids. As DNA, the CDR3 is TGTGCCTCCCGTGAGAACTATGGCTACACCTTC. Protein product: CASRENYGYTF.

Only a few counts were recorded for this clone. V and J are TRBV30 and TRBJ2-1; a weak D match, TRBD2 (7 bases). The V end lost 3 bases, the J end lost 9 bases, and 15 bases lay between the germline ends. The CDR3 consists of 13 residues. Germline CDR1 and CDR2: GTSNPN and SVGIG (reference sequence). The CDR3 region is CAWSGLGGGEQFF. The CDR3 DNA is TGTGCCTGGAGCGGACTAGGGGGAGGTGAGCAGTTCTTC.

This clone is medium-sized by share. The V call is TRBV25-1, the J call TRBJ2-2, with D tentatively TRBD1 (7 bases). The CDR3 totals 12 residues. The germline CDR1 and CDR2 sequences are MGHDK and SYGVNS. V shed 8 bases and J shed 6 bases, with 10 bases lying between them. CDR3 protein: CASGRGAGELFF. The CDR3, as DNA: TGTGCCAGCGGCAGGGGGGCCGGGGAGCTGTTTTTT.

This clone appeared a few times. V and J are TRBV9 and TRBJ2-7, with D maybe TRBD1 (5 bases). Trimming cost V 4 bases and J 2 bases, with 22 bases left between them. This CDR3 has 17 residues. CDR1 is SGDLS and CDR2 is YYNGEE in the germline V gene. CDR3 loop: CASSPDLGDSFTYEQYF. The CDR3 nucleotides are TGTGCCAGCAGCCCCGACCTGGGTGACAGCTTCACCTACGAGCAGTACTTC. Together with reference TRBV9 and TRBJ2-7, the CDR3 gives the full variable domain: DSGVTQTPKHLITATGQRVTLRCSPRSGDLSVYWYQQSLDQGLQFLIQYYNGEERAKGNILERFSAQQFPDLHSELNLSSLELGDSALYFCASSPDLGDSFTYEQYFGPGTRLTVT.

This clone has a handful of counts. The chain couples TRBV6-1 to TRBJ2-1; D possibly corresponds to TRBD1 (6 bases). Germline V gives CDR1 MNHNS, CDR2 SASEGT. CDR3 length: 13 amino acids. V lost 7 bases, J lost 8 bases, and 15 bases lay in between. The CDR3 DNA reads TGTGCCAGCAAGGGGGAAGACCCAGATGAGCAGTTCTTC. Its protein product is CASKGEDPDEQFF.

The CDR3 is CASSAGTSGDLRTDTQYF. The CDR3 bases are TGTGCCAGCAGTGCCGGGACTAGCGGGGACCTACGCACAGATACGCAGTATTTT. This chain connects TRBV6-4 to TRBJ2-3; 13 positions match TRBD2. The CDR3 is made up of 18 amino acids. Germline CDR1 MRHNA, CDR2 SNTAGT. The V and J ends lost 4 bases and 1 base, in that order; junction bases with no gene match: 8.

V gene TRBV4-3 combines with J gene TRBJ2-1; 8 bases are shared with TRBD2. This CDR3 region has 15 residues. V lost 0 bases to trimming and J lost 6 bases; unmatched junction nucleotides: 4. CDR1 and CDR2 (germline): LGHNA, YSLEER. The CDR3 sequence: CASSQEGGLGNEQFF. Written as DNA, the CDR3 is TGCGCCAGCAGCCAAGAGGGGGGACTAGGCAATGAGCAGTTCTTC.